The 32 T cell receptor beta chains below were found in one sample sequenced in a study of blood T cell repertoires in COVID-19 (dated by TCRdb to 2019 to 2021). Library generation was performed with the immunoSEQ multiplex PCR assay. In TCRdb, the immuneACCESS table is reduced to in-frame sequences with V and J assigned. These tables do not hold every clone; where another copy was compared, an unresolved V gene accounts for under half, and the others remain unexplained. A total of 250,000 or so clones appear in this sample, 80% to 90% of them only once. Of the sample, more than 4% is held by the ten largest clones. The sequencing input was peripheral blood. These receptor sequences come from a man aged 50-60 years with acute or convalescent COVID-19.

The rearrangement joins TRBV7-3 to TRBJ1-3; D is possibly TRBD1 (5 bases). CDR1 and CDR2 from the germline V gene are SGHTA and FQGTGA. CDR3 length: 17 residues. The V gene lost 6 bases and the J gene lost 6 bases, with 24 bases spanning the gap. CDR3 residues: CASRKPFQGSVVNTIYF. The CDR3 bases are TGTGCCAGCAGAAAGCCTTTTCAGGGATCCGTAGTAAACACCATATATTTT.

The V and J genes are TRBV7-9 and TRBJ2-3, with 12 bases matching TRBD2. In germline, CDR1 is SEHNR, CDR2 FQNEAQ (reference sequence). This CDR3 spans 15 amino acids. V trimming: 5 bases; J trimming: 3 bases; junction bases outside the gene matches: 3. CDR3 sequence (DNA): TGTGCCAGCAGCACCGGGACTAGCGGGACAGATACGCAGTATTTT. It encodes CASSTGTSGTDTQYF.

The chain uses TRBV21-1 and TRBJ2-3; no DNA check was done on the table's D call, TRBD2. TRBV21-1 is a documented pseudogene. The CDR3 is made up of 17 amino acids. The DNA for the CDR3 is TGTGCCAGCAGCAGTTCCCGGTTAAGGGGCGGGAGAGATACGCAGTATTTT. Its translation is CASSSSRLRGGRDTQYF.

The rearrangement joins TRBV6-6 to TRBJ1-2, with 7 positions matching TRBD1. The CDR3 has 14 amino acids. With V trimmed by 0 bases and J by 6 bases, 4 bases remained unmatched. Germline values: CDR1 MNHNY, CDR2 SVGAGI (reference sequence). CDR3 sequence: CASSYSQTGHGYTF. DNA for the CDR3: TGTGCCAGCAGTTACTCCCAGACAGGGCATGGCTACACCTTC.

The chain links TRBV10-2 to TRBJ2-1; 8 nucleotides agree with TRBD2. V shed 7 bases, J shed 1 base, and the junction held 6 bases outside the gene matches. This CDR3 comprises 15 residues. The germline V gene has CDR1 WSHSY and CDR2 SAAADI. CDR3 amino acids: CASKGSGVSYNEQFF. CDR3 DNA: TGCGCCAGCAAAGGTAGCGGGGTTTCCTACAATGAGCAGTTCTTC.

This clone has only a few counts. V usage is TRBV30 and J usage is TRBJ1-4; no clear D. V dropped 5 bases and J dropped 0 bases, with 4 bases sitting between them. The germline V gene encodes CDR1 GTSNPN and CDR2 SVGIG (reference sequence). The CDR3 sequence is 12 residues long. CDR3 in DNA: TGTGCCTGGGCAACAACTAATGAAAAACTGTTTTTT. It yields the protein CAWATTNEKLFF. Complete variable domain (other parts from reference TRBV30 and TRBJ1-4): SQTIHQWPATLVQPVGSPLSLECTVEGTSNPNLYWYRQAAGRGLQLLFYSVGIGQISSEVPQNLSASRPQDRQFILSSKKLLLSDSGFYLCAWATTNEKLFFGSGTQLSVL.

J is TRBJ2-2 and V is TRBV6-5; D is ambiguous. Germline V gene data show CDR1 as MNHEY and CDR2 as SVGAGI. The CDR3 is made up of 15 amino acids. V was cut by 6 bases and J by 3 bases, with 14 bases left in between. The CDR3 nucleotides are TGTGCCAGCAGCCGGCTGGCAGGCGACACCGGGGAGCTGTTTTTT. It encodes CASSRLAGDTGELFF.

V and J are TRBV19 and TRBJ2-6; D is possibly TRBD1 (6 bases). Germline CDR1 reads LNHDA; CDR2 reads SQIVND (reference sequence). This CDR3 spans 16 amino acids. V was shortened by 7 bases and J by 0 bases, with 13 bases between the two germline ends. For the CDR3, the DNA is TGTGCCAGTAAAGGTGACAGGTCCTCTGGGGCCAACGTCCTGACTTTC. It codes for CASKGDRSSGANVLTF.

The chain has TRBV19 and TRBJ1-5; the match to TRBD1 covers 7 bases. V lost 3 bases, J lost 4 bases, and 3 bases stayed unmatched. This CDR3 spans 14 amino acids. Germline values: CDR1 LNHDA, CDR2 SQIVND (reference sequence). The CDR3 spells CASSIIRGNQPQHF. CDR3 coding DNA: TGTGCCAGTAGTATCATCAGGGGGAATCAGCCCCAGCATTTT.

V gene TRBV30 combines with J gene TRBJ2-7, with unresolved D. CDR3 length: 13 amino acids. Trimming shortened V by 4 bases and J by 3 bases, and 13 bases separated the two germline ends. Germline CDR1 is GTSNPN and CDR2 is SVGIG (reference sequence). The CDR3, as DNA: TGTGCCTGGACTGTGACGGAGCGCTACGAGCAGTACTTC. Its protein is CAWTVTERYEQYF.

The rearrangement uses TRBV19 and TRBJ2-2; tentatively, D is TRBD1 (6 bases). The germline CDR1 and CDR2 sequences are LNHDA and SQIVND (reference sequence). Trimming pared 1 base from V and 1 base from J, leaving 10 bases between. This CDR3 spans 16 amino acids. In DNA form, the CDR3 reads TGTGCCAGTAGTATAGTCGGGACATTGAACACCGGGGAGCTGTTTTTT. This translates into CASSIVGTLNTGELFF. The variable domain in full, with the rest retrieved from reference TRBV19 and TRBJ2-2, is DGGITQSPKYLFRKEGQNVTLSCEQNLNHDAMYWYRQDPGQGLRLIYYSQIVNDFQKGDIAEGYSVSREKKESFPLTVTSAQKNPTAFYLCASSIVGTLNTGELFFGEGSRLTVL.

This clone was counted a few times. This chain links TRBV3-1 (or the pseudogene TRBV3-2) with TRBJ1-6; 8 bases align to TRBD1. Trimming at V came to 5 bases and at J to 12 bases, leaving 9 bases not matched to a gene. The V gene's germline CDR1 is LGHDT and CDR2 YNNKEL (reference sequence). CDR3 size: 14 residues. The CDR3 nucleotides read TGTGCCAGCAGCTCGGGACAGGCCTGGGGACCCCTCCACTTT. The encoded protein is CASSSGQAWGPLHF.

V and J are TRBV28 and TRBJ1-1, with D perhaps matching TRBD1 (5 bases). Germline V gene data show CDR1 as MDHEN and CDR2 as SYDVKM. Deletions cut 2 bases from V and 4 bases from J, with 8 bases between. The CDR3 spans 13 residues. CDR3 DNA sequence: TGTGCCAGCAGTTTAGGGGGGTTCACTGAAGCTTTCTTT. It is translated as CASSLGGFTEAFF. The full variable domain, its missing parts supplied by reference TRBV28 and TRBJ1-1, is DVKVTQSSRYLVKRTGEKVFLECVQDMDHENMFWYRQDPGLGLRLIYFSYDVKMKEKGDIPEGYSVSREKKERFSLILESASTNQTSMYLCASSLGGFTEAFFGQGTRLTVV.

The genes are TRBV30 and TRBJ1-2; the D gene is possibly TRBD1 (5 bases). This CDR3 comprises 17 residues. Trimming removed 8 bases at V and 5 bases at J, with 30 bases between. Germline CDR1 and CDR2: GTSNPN and SVGIG (reference sequence). CDR3 region: CAGRGVNRIGDRYGYTF. CDR3 in DNA: TGTGCCGGCCGGGGGGTGAACCGAATAGGTGATCGTTATGGCTACACCTTC.

This clone is a singleton in its sample. The CDR3 loop is CASSHRDSSSYEQYF. The CDR3 coding sequence is TGTGCCAGCAGCCACAGGGACAGCAGCTCCTACGAGCAGTACTTC. J is TRBJ2-7 and V is TRBV7-9; 7 bases align to TRBD1. Germline V gene lookup returns CDR1 SEHNR and CDR2 FQNEAQ (reference sequence). V shed 5 bases and J 0 bases; nucleotides not matched to a gene: 7. The CDR3 runs to 15 residues.

V is TRBV10-1 and J is TRBJ1-2; D is uncertain. CDR3 length: 13 residues. The V gene's germline CDR1 is WNHNN and CDR2 SYGVQD (reference sequence). V was shortened by 0 bases and J by 3 bases, with 5 bases between the two germline ends. In nucleotides, the CDR3 is TGCGCCAGCAGTGAGTCGGCGGACTATGGCTACACCTTC. This gives the protein CASSESADYGYTF.

This clone occurred once. The V and J genes are TRBV7-9 and TRBJ2-1; 7 nucleotides match TRBD2. Germline lookup yields CDR1 SEHNR and CDR2 FQNEAQ (reference sequence). CDR3 length: 16 amino acids. J was trimmed by 2 bases and V by 1 base; bases with no gene match: 5. The CDR3 coding sequence is TGTGCCAGCAGCTTAGGTCCTAGCGGTACCTACAATGAGCAGTTCTTC. Protein sequence: CASSLGPSGTYNEQFF.

The chain uses TRBV10-2 and TRBJ1-1; 8 nucleotides align to TRBD1. V shed 4 bases, J shed 2 bases, and the junction held 12 bases outside the gene matches. This CDR3 contains 17 residues. The germline V gene encodes CDR1 WSHSY and CDR2 SAAADI. DNA for the CDR3: TGCGCCAGCAGTGGGGCAGGGGGCGCGCTTTATAACACTGAAGCTTTCTTT. This encodes CASSGAGGALYNTEAFF.

This chain uses TRBV27 with TRBJ1-1, with TRBD1 matching over 8 bases. The junction had 15 bases not matched to a gene; V was cut back by 7 bases and J by 8 bases. The germline CDR1 and CDR2 sequences are MNHEY and SMNVEV (reference sequence). The CDR3 sequence is 15 residues long. The CDR3 is CASTAQGAPGAEAFF. Written as DNA, the CDR3 is TGTGCCAGCACGGCTCAGGGGGCCCCTGGTGCGGAAGCTTTCTTT.

The rearrangement uses TRBV2 and TRBJ2-5, with TRBD1 matching over 7 bases. The CDR3 is 16 amino acids. V shed 9 bases and J 5 bases; nucleotides not matched to a gene: 18. In germline, CDR1 is SNHLY, CDR2 FYNNEI. The CDR3 spells CASGKGAGVEWETQYF. As DNA, the CDR3 is TGTGCCAGTGGAAAGGGGGCCGGTGTTGAATGGGAGACCCAGTACTTC.

This rearrangement joins TRBV7-9 to TRBJ1-6; 8 nucleotides agree with TRBD1. The CDR3 spans 15 residues. Germline CDR1 is SEHNR and CDR2 is FQNEAQ (reference sequence). The junction had 7 bases not matched to a gene; V was cut back by 5 bases and J by 7 bases. This CDR3 is CASSHGQGVNSPLHF. DNA of the CDR3: TGTGCCAGCAGCCACGGACAGGGAGTCAATTCACCCCTCCACTTT.

This clone appeared once. The V and J genes are TRBV2 and TRBJ2-2, with TRBD1 identical over 8 bases. J lost 0 bases, V lost 6 bases, and 3 bases had no gene match. The CDR3 contains 15 residues. Germline loops: CDR1 SNHLY, CDR2 FYNNEI. For the CDR3, the DNA is TGTGCCAGCAGGAGGGACAGGACGAACACCGGGGAGCTGTTTTTT. It codes for CASRRDRTNTGELFF.

This clone was observed a handful of times. V is TRBV11-3 and J is TRBJ2-1; TRBD1 agrees at 8 bases. CDR3 size: 13 residues. Germline assignment: CDR1 SGHNT and CDR2 YENEEA. Trimming cost V 3 bases and J 16 bases; bases outside gene matches: 11. The CDR3 loop is CASSLEQGDSIFF. DNA for the CDR3: TGTGCCAGCAGCTTGGAACAGGGGGATTCTATTTTCTTC.

The V call is TRBV2, the J call TRBJ1-5; 7 bases match TRBD1. The CDR3 is 15 amino acids. Germline CDR1 SNHLY, CDR2 FYNNEI. Trimming cost V 6 bases and J 2 bases; bases outside gene matches: 7. The CDR3 DNA is TGTGCCAGCAGCGGAGACAGGGCAGGCAATCAGCCCCAGCATTTT. This codes for CASSGDRAGNQPQHF.

The gene calls are TRBV2 and TRBJ1-3, with TRBD1 identical over 8 bases. Germline V CDR1 and CDR2: SNHLY, FYNNEI. The CDR3 spans 19 residues. Trimming cost V 6 bases and J 0 bases; bases outside gene matches: 16. In nucleotides, the CDR3 is TGTGCCAGCAGGGATACAGGGGGTTTAACAGCTCACTCTGGAAACACCATATATTTT. Protein product: CASRDTGGLTAHSGNTIYF.

This chain connects TRBV29-1 to TRBJ2-7; 8 nucleotides match TRBD2. J gave up 3 bases and V 3 bases, and 10 bases lay outside the gene matches. Germline CDR1 reads SQVTM; CDR2 reads ANQGSEA. The CDR3 length is 15 residues. The CDR3, as DNA: TGCAGCGTTGACGACCCAGCGGGGGCTGGCTACGAGCAGTACTTC. Residues: CSVDDPAGAGYEQYF.

This chain joins TRBV30 and TRBJ2-3; D unclear. With 3 bases removed from V and 10 bases from J, the gap between germline ends came to 14 bases. The CDR3 is 12 residues long. In germline, CDR1 is GTSNPN, CDR2 SVGIG (reference sequence). CDR3 sequence reads: CAWRRRPGAQYF. The DNA for the CDR3 is TGTGCCTGGAGGCGGCGTCCTGGAGCGCAGTATTTT.

The V call is TRBV6-4, the J call TRBJ1-1; no clear D. Trimming took 2 bases from V and 7 from J, leaving 11 bases between them. The CDR3 is 13 residues long. CDR1 is MRHNA, CDR2 SNTAGT, per germline. The chain's CDR3 is CASSDPTTREAFF. The CDR3 region has the DNA TGTGCCAGCAGTGACCCAACTACTCGTGAAGCTTTCTTT.

The CDR3 region has the DNA TGTGCCAGCAGTTACCCAGCCTATAATTCACCCCTCCACTTT. Translating it yields CASSYPAYNSPLHF. The V call is TRBV6-2 or TRBV6-3, the J call TRBJ1-6; D is unresolved. The CDR3 loop spans 14 amino acids. The V and J ends lost 2 bases and 2 bases respectively, with 4 bases between them. Germline V gene sequence: CDR1 MNHEY, CDR2 SVGEGT.

V and J are TRBV5-4 and TRBJ2-6; 8 bases agree with TRBD1. The CDR3 has 18 residues. The V segment lost 5 bases and the J segment 4 bases; nucleotides outside the gene matches: 14. Germline CDR1 SGHNT, CDR2 YYREEE (reference sequence). The DNA of the CDR3 is TGTGCCAGCAGTATCTTGTCCGGGACAGGTGGCGGGGCCAACGTCCTGACTTTC. It translates to CASSILSGTGGGANVLTF.

This clone was recorded once. The chain uses TRBV9 and TRBJ2-7; 7 positions agree with TRBD1. Germline lookup yields CDR1 SGDLS and CDR2 YYNGEE. The CDR3 spans 18 residues. V was pared by 4 bases and J by 6 bases, with 22 bases of the junction left unmatched. This CDR3 is CASSPTGSSGTERGEQYF. CDR3 DNA sequence: TGTGCCAGCAGCCCGACGGGTTCATCTGGGACAGAGAGGGGCGAGCAGTACTTC.

The chain couples TRBV6-5 to TRBJ1-6, with 7 bases that match TRBD1. CDR3 size: 13 residues. V gave up 8 bases and J gave up 9 bases; unmatched junction bases: 7. Looked up from germline, CDR1 is MNHEY and CDR2 is SVGAGI. For the CDR3, the DNA is TGTGCCAGCCACAACAGGGGTCGTTCACCCCTCCACTTT. The encoded protein is CASHNRGRSPLHF.